This T cell receptor beta chain stems from a study of CD8+ T cells in alopecia areata. Study background: Those treated were given oral tofacitinib at 5 to 10 mg twice daily.

About this clone: Its antigen remains unidentified.

Germline assignment: CDR1 GTSNPN and CDR2 SVGIG (reference sequence). The CDR3 sequence is 15 residues long. J gave up 5 bases and V 0 bases, and 6 bases lay outside the gene matches. After isolation, RNA underwent reverse transcription to generate cDNA as the sequencing template. The protocol was immunoSEQ multiplex PCR, while the TCRdb copy is restricted to in-frame clones and leaves out a portion. Of 150,000 to 200,000 clones listed, more than 55% are singletons. Study findings and constraints: In patients, TCRs were shared less clearly than in mice, and HLA may possibly be involved. Expanded CD8+ clones among the top 100, as well as scalp clonality, were significantly decreased by tofacitinib.

Treatment denoted: oral pan-JAK inhibitor, 5-10 mg twice daily. This receptor was obtained from a human donor with alopecia areata. The source material was CD4+ T cells sorted from blood, sampled around week 47, from a patient treated with tofacitinib. The V and J genes are TRBV30 and TRBJ1-2; 10 bases align to TRBD1. The CDR3 is CAWSVRQGAVYGYTF. DNA of the CDR3: TGTGCCTGGAGTGTACGACAGGGGGCCGTGTATGGCTACACCTTC.